A selection of T cell receptor beta chains follows, all from one sample in a study of blood T cell repertoires in COVID-19. Assay: immunoSEQ multiplex PCR; the TCRdb copy retains only in-frame clones and omits some. Of over 130,000 clones in the sample, approximately 83% are singletons; the top ten hold roughly 3.5%. Input material: peripheral blood. These receptors all come from a man aged 70-80 years with acute or convalescent COVID-19. Both conserved end residues are part of each CDR3.

v_call	j_call	cdr3_length	cdr3_aa
TRBV6-1	TRBJ2-7	15	CASSEDQGPTHEQYF
TRBV7-9	TRBJ2-2	15	CASSLDGANTGELFF
TRBV7-4	TRBJ2-2	18	CASSHRKPRVTNTGELFF
TRBV6-6	TRBJ2-2	17	CASSLTSGGTNTGELFF
TRBV23-1	TRBJ2-7	17	CASTPPGRTPKGYEQYF
TRBV28	TRBJ1-2	15	CASTSPQGVGYGYTF
TRBV5-5	TRBJ1-2	14	CASSGRVGQNGYTF
TRBV19	TRBJ2-1	14	CASTLSGRRYEQFF
TRBV28	TRBJ1-4	14	CASSTGQDNEKLFF
TRBV19	TRBJ1-1	13	CASSMQGGTEAFF
TRBV19	TRBJ2-1	15	CASSKSTQGSNEQFF
TRBV7-3	TRBJ2-1	19	CASSLKPTSGRGWDNEQFF
TRBV7-9	TRBJ1-5	13	CASSYVGDQPQHF
TRBV7-2	TRBJ1-4	14	CASSFGGTNEKLFF
TRBV6-1	TRBJ2-1	16	CASSERGGGRGNEQFF
TRBV3-1/TRBV3-2	TRBJ2-1	15	CASSQDLASGRTQFF
TRBV7-3	TRBJ2-1	18	CASSLDPSPNPPYNEQFF
TRBV14	TRBJ2-3	16	CASSQETGARTDTQYF
TRBV29-1	TRBJ2-1	14	CSVEDNFSYNEQFF